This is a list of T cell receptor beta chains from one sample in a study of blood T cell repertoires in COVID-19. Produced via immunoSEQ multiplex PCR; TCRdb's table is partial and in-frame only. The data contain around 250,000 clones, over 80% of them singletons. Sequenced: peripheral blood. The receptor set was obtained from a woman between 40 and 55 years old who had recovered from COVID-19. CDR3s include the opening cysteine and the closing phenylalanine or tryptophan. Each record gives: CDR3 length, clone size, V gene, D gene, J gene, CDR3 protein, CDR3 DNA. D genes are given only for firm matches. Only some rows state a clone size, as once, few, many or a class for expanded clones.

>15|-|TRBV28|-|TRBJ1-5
CASSFSRYSNQPQHF
TGTGCCAGCAGTTTTTCCAGGTATAGCAATCAGCCCCAGCATTTT
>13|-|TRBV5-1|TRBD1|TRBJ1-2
CASSDRGHYGYTF
TGCGCCAGCAGCGACAGGGGACACTATGGCTACACCTTC
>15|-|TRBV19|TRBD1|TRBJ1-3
CASSPRTGTGNTIYF
TGTGCCAGTAGCCCCAGGACAGGGACTGGAAACACCATATATTTT
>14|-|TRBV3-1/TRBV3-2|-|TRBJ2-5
CASSLASAGETQYF
TGTGCCAGCAGCCTCGCTAGCGCAGGGGAGACCCAGTACTTC
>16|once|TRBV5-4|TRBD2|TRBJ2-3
CASSLRLAGGTDTQYF
TGTGCCAGCAGCCTAAGACTAGCGGGGGGTACAGATACGCAGTATTTT
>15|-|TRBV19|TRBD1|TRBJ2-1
CASSPGQGFYRLAFF
TGTGCCAGTAGTCCGGGACAGGGCTTCTACAGGTTGGCGTTCTTC
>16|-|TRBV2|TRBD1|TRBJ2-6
CASSGTGFYGANVLTF
TGTGCCAGCAGTGGGACAGGGTTTTATGGGGCCAACGTCCTGACTTTC
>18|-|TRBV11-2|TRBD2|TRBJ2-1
CASTLTSGGPSSYNEQFF
TGTGCCAGCACTCTGACTAGCGGGGGGCCGAGCTCCTACAATGAGCAGTTCTTC
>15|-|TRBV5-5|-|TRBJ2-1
CASSFAPSSYNEQFF
TGTGCCAGCAGCTTCGCCCCGAGCTCCTACAATGAGCAGTTCTTC
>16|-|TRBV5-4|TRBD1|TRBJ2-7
CASSPSKGQGNHEQYF
TGTGCCAGCAGCCCAAGTAAGGGACAGGGGAACCACGAGCAGTACTTC
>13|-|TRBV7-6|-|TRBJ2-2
CASSLEPSGELFF
TGTGCCAGCAGCTTAGAACCGAGCGGGGAGCTGTTTTTT
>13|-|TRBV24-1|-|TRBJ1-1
CATSGEGRREAFF
TGTGCCACCAGTGGGGAGGGGAGGCGTGAAGCTTTCTTT
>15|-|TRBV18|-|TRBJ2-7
CASSPTSGKGYEQYF
TGTGCCAGCTCTCCCACCTCGGGAAAGGGCTACGAGCAGTACTTC
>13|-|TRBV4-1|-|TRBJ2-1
CASSQDLGVEQFF
TGCGCCAGCAGCCAAGATTTAGGGGTTGAGCAGTTCTTC
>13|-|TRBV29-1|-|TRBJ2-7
CSVMTQRSYEQYF
TGCAGCGTTATGACGCAGCGTTCCTACGAGCAGTACTTC
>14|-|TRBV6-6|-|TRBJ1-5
CASQRGGGNQPQHF
TGTGCCAGCCAAAGGGGAGGTGGCAATCAGCCCCAGCATTTT
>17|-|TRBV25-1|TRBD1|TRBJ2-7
CASSEGVGRDRGREQYF
TGTGCCAGCAGTGAAGGGGTAGGACGGGACAGGGGACGCGAGCAGTACTTC
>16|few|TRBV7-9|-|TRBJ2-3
CASSLAGHGGADTQYF
TGTGCCAGCAGCTTAGCTGGACACGGTGGGGCAGATACGCAGTATTTT
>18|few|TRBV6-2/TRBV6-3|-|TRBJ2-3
CASSYSSWTNIPTDTQYF
TGTGCCAGCAGTTATAGCTCTTGGACAAACATACCCACAGATACGCAGTATTTT
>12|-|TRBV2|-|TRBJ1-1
CASPVLNTEAFF
TGTGCCAGCCCGGTGTTGAACACTGAAGCTTTCTTT
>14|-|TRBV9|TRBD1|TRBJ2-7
CASSSRDRAGEQYF
TGTGCCAGCAGCAGCCGGGACAGGGCTGGGGAGCAGTACTTC
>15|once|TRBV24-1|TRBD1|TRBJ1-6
CATSDGGQGDSPLHF
TGTGCCACCAGTGACGGGGGACAGGGCGATTCACCCCTCCACTTT
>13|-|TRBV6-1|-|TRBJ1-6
CASSDSQGLPLHF
TGTGCCAGCAGTGATTCTCAGGGATTGCCCCTCCACTTT
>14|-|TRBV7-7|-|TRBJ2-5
CASSLGGAGETQYF
TGTGCCAGCAGCTTAGGCGGCGCGGGGGAGACCCAGTACTTC
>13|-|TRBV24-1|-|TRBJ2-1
CATSDFKFNEQFF
TGTGCCACCAGTGATTTCAAATTTAATGAGCAGTTCTTC
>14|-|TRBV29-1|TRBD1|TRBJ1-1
CSVLGGTGSTEAFF
TGCAGCGTTTTGGGGGGGACAGGGTCGACTGAAGCTTTCTTT
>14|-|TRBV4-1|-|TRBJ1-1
CASSRTMGGPEAFF
TGCGCCAGCAGCCGGACGATGGGGGGTCCTGAAGCTTTCTTT
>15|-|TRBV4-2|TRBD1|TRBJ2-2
CASSQPDRDTGELFF
TGTGCCAGCAGCCAACCGGACAGGGACACCGGGGAGCTGTTTTTT
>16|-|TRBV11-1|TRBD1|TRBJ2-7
CASSFSGTGGTYEQYF
TGTGCCAGCAGCTTTTCCGGGACAGGGGGTACCTACGAGCAGTACTTC
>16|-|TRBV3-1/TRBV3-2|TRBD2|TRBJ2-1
CASSQVGRGARGEQFF
TGTGCCAGCAGCCAAGTGGGGCGGGGGGCCCGCGGGGAGCAGTTCTTC
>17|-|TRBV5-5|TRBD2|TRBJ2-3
CASSLAPSGGRTDTQYF
TGTGCCAGCAGCTTGGCCCCGAGCGGGGGTCGCACAGATACGCAGTATTTT
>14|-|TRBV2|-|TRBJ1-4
CASSEQLLNEKLFF
TGTGCCAGCAGTGAACAATTACTTAATGAAAAACTGTTTTTT
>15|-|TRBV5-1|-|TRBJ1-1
CASTRSNPASTEAFF
TGCGCCAGCACCCGTAGTAACCCGGCTAGCACTGAAGCTTTCTTT
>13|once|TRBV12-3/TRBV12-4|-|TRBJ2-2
CASSGQSAGELFF
TGTGCCAGCAGTGGACAGAGCGCCGGGGAGCTGTTTTTT
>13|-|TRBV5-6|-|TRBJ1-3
CASSLEQKNTIYF
TGTGCCAGCAGCTTGGAACAAAAAAACACCATATATTTT
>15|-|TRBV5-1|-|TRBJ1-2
CASSSSLGGDYGYTF
TGCGCCAGCAGCTCCAGTCTGGGGGGAGACTATGGCTACACCTTC
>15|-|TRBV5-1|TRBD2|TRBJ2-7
CASSLELAGTYEQYF
TGCGCCAGCAGCTTGGAGCTAGCGGGGACATACGAGCAGTACTTC
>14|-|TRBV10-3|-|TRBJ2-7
CAISERGRGDEQYF
TGTGCCATCAGTGAGAGAGGCAGGGGAGACGAGCAGTACTTC
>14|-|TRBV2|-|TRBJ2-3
CASSVSQGSDTQYF
TGTGCCTCCAGCGTATCACAGGGCTCAGATACGCAGTATTTT
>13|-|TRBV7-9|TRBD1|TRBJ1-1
CASHGQGTTEAFF
TGTGCCAGCCATGGACAGGGGACTACTGAAGCTTTCTTT
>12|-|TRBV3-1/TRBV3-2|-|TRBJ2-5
CASSPGGQTQYF
TGTGCCAGCAGCCCCGGTGGTCAGACCCAGTACTTC
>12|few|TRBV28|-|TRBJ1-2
CASSLWGLGYTF
TGTGCCAGCAGTTTATGGGGGCTTGGCTACACCTTC
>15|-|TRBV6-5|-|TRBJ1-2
CASSYLLGAGYGYTF
TGTGCCAGCAGCTACCTCTTGGGGGCGGGCTATGGCTACACCTTC
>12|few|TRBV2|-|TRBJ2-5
CASKFFEETQYF
TGTGCCAGCAAATTCTTCGAGGAGACCCAGTACTTC
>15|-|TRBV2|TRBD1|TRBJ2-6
CASQGDSSGANVLTF
TGTGCCAGTCAGGGGGACAGCTCTGGGGCCAACGTCCTGACTTTC
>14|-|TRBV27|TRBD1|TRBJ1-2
CASSSPGTGGGYTF
TGTGCCAGCAGTTCCCCCGGGACAGGGGGTGGCTACACCTTC
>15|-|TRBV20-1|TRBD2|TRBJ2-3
CSASSGASYTDTQYF
TGCAGTGCTAGTAGCGGGGCCTCTTACACAGATACGCAGTATTTT
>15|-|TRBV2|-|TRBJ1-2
CASSESVAPGYGYTF
TGTGCCAGCAGTGAATCGGTAGCGCCCGGGTATGGCTACACCTTC
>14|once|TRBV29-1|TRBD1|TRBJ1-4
CSVDTGGWDEKLFF
TGCAGCGTGGATACAGGGGGATGGGATGAAAAACTGTTTTTT
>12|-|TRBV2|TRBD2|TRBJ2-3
CASKSGGDTQYF
TGTGCCAGCAAAAGCGGGGGAGATACGCAGTATTTT
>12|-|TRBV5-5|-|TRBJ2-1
CASSLEHHEQFF
TGTGCCAGCAGCTTGGAGCATCATGAGCAGTTCTTC